This is a list of T cell receptor beta chains from one sample in a study of blood T cell repertoires in COVID-19. TCRdb's table, derived via immunoSEQ multiplex PCR, lists solely in-frame clones and lacks some. The sample consists of approximately 200,000 clones, approximately 90% of them appearing once. The specimen was PBMCs or T cells enriched from blood (not recorded which). Receptors were obtained from a woman younger than 35 in a cohort exposed to, infected with or recovered from COVID-19 (not recorded which). CDR3s include the opening cysteine and the closing phenylalanine or tryptophan. The D gene is left open where the match is weak. Some rows have no size entry. The others give once, few or many, or a class for an expanded clone.

size,J,D,V,DNA,CDR3
-,TRBJ2-1,TRBD2,TRBV7-3,TGTGCCAGCAGCTTAAAAGGCGGGAGCGTCGATGAGCAGTTCTTC,CASSLKGGSVDEQFF
-,TRBJ1-4,-,TRBV6-1,TGTGCCAGCAGTGAAGAGGGCAGGAGGGGTGAAAAACTGTTTTTT,CASSEEGRRGEKLFF
-,TRBJ1-2,-,TRBV5-6,TGTGCCAGCAGCTTGTCCGGTATACAGTTCCAGATCTTC,CASSLSGIQFQIF
-,TRBJ2-3,-,TRBV7-9,TGTGCCAGCAGCCCCGGACAATCCACAGATACGCAGTATTTT,CASSPGQSTDTQYF
-,TRBJ1-2,-,TRBV27,TGTGCCAGCAGTCCAGCGGGTCCCTATGGCTACACCTTC,CASSPAGPYGYTF
-,TRBJ1-5,-,TRBV5-1,TGCGCCAGCAGCTTGGCCCCCTCCATAGATCAGCCCCAGCATTTT,CASSLAPSIDQPQHF
-,TRBJ2-3,-,TRBV29-1,TGCAGCGTTGAACCGGGGAGGGGGGCAGATACGCAGTATTTT,CSVEPGRGADTQYF
-,TRBJ1-2,TRBD1,TRBV28,TGTATCCATGGACAGGGGGCGGGAGGCTACACCTTC,CIHGQGAGGYTF
-,TRBJ2-3,-,TRBV10-1,TGCGCCAGCTCTAGGGGGGATACGCAGTATTTT,CASSRGDTQYF
-,TRBJ1-2,-,TRBV9,TGTGCCAGCAGCGTAGGGGCCGGGAGTGGCTACACCTTC,CASSVGAGSGYTF
-,TRBJ1-6,TRBD1,TRBV29-1,TGCAGCGTTGCCGACAGGGGCAATTCACCCCTCCACTTT,CSVADRGNSPLHF
-,TRBJ1-4,-,TRBV2,TGTGCCAGCAGTGCCCGAACGGCAACTAATGAAAAACTGTTTTTT,CASSARTATNEKLFF
-,TRBJ2-3,-,TRBV28,TGTGCCAGCAGTAGCGGGAGCACAGATACGCAGTATTTT,CASSSGSTDTQYF
-,TRBJ2-2,-,TRBV7-3,TGTGCCAGCAAACCAGGCAGGGACACCGGGGAGCTGTTTTTT,CASKPGRDTGELFF
-,TRBJ2-1,-,TRBV14,TGTGCCAGCAGCCCGCTAAAGGGAGGGGGCTACAATGAGCAGTTCTTC,CASSPLKGGGYNEQFF
-,TRBJ1-5,TRBD1,TRBV19,TGTGCCAGTAGTTCGGACAGGGGCCTCCTGCATCAGCCCCAGCATTTT,CASSSDRGLLHQPQHF
-,TRBJ2-1,TRBD2,TRBV7-7,TGTGCTAGCAGCCCAGTAATGAGCTGGCGGGAGGGCCCAGGGAATGAGCAGTTCTTC,CASSPVMSWREGPGNEQFF
-,TRBJ2-7,TRBD1,TRBV6-5,TGTGCCAGCAGTCCACAGGGGGTAGCCTACGAGCAGTACTTC,CASSPQGVAYEQYF
-,TRBJ1-1,-,TRBV7-3,TGTGCCAGCAGCACCACAGGGTTTGTTACTGAAGCTTTCTTT,CASSTTGFVTEAFF
-,TRBJ1-6,TRBD1,TRBV19,TGTGCCAGTAGTGGACAGGGTAATTCACCCCTCCACTTT,CASSGQGNSPLHF
-,TRBJ1-5,-,TRBV2,TGTGCCAGCAGTGAAAATTGGGCTGTCGGTAATCAGCCCCAGCATTTT,CASSENWAVGNQPQHF
few,TRBJ2-1,-,TRBV28,TGTGCCAGCAGACCCCCGCCGCAGGGGTACAATGAGCAGTTCTTC,CASRPPPQGYNEQFF
-,TRBJ1-5,-,TRBV19,TGTGCCAGTAGCCTAGAGGATATGGTACAGCCCCAGCATTTT,CASSLEDMVQPQHF
-,TRBJ1-4,TRBD1,TRBV28,TGTGCCAGCAGTTCTCCGGGACAGGGGATTGGAAAACTGTTTTTT,CASSSPGQGIGKLFF
-,TRBJ1-2,-,TRBV11-1,TGTGCCAGCAGCAAAGGGGTCCCCAACTATGGCTACACCTTC,CASSKGVPNYGYTF
-,TRBJ1-2,TRBD1,TRBV13,TGTGCCAGCAGCCTTCGGGACAGCTATGGCTACACCTTC,CASSLRDSYGYTF
-,TRBJ1-2,TRBD1,TRBV28,TGTGCCAGCAGTCCCCCACAGGGGCACTATGGCTACACCTTC,CASSPPQGHYGYTF
-,TRBJ1-1,-,TRBV3-1/TRBV3-2,TGTGCCAGCAGCCGGGCCACTGAAGCTTTCTTT,CASSRATEAFF
-,TRBJ2-1,-,TRBV28,TGTGCCAGCAGCCCCCGGGGGGCCATCAATGAGCAGTTCTTC,CASSPRGAINEQFF
-,TRBJ1-3,TRBD1,TRBV6-5,TGTGCCAGCAGTTACGCCGGGACAGGGGCTGGAAACACCATATATTTT,CASSYAGTGAGNTIYF
-,TRBJ2-1,-,TRBV4-1,TGCGCCAGCAGCCAAACTAGCTCGAGCTACAATGAGCAGTTCTTC,CASSQTSSSYNEQFF
-,TRBJ2-3,TRBD1,TRBV5-1,TGCGCCAGCAGGTTACGGACGACAGGGATAGATACGCAGTATTTT,CASRLRTTGIDTQYF
-,TRBJ2-7,TRBD2,TRBV13,TGTGCCAGCAGCTTAGGAGTGGGGACTACCTACGAGCAGTACTTC,CASSLGVGTTYEQYF
-,TRBJ1-5,TRBD1,TRBV11-2,TGTGCCAGCAGCCTGACAGGGGGCAATCAGCCCCAGCATTTT,CASSLTGGNQPQHF
-,TRBJ2-4,TRBD2,TRBV5-6,TGTGCCAGCAGCTTAGCGGGGGTAAACATTCAGTACTTC,CASSLAGVNIQYF
-,TRBJ1-2,-,TRBV7-9,TGTGCCAGCAGCTTAGAAGAGGCGGGGAACTATGGCTACACCTTC,CASSLEEAGNYGYTF
-,TRBJ1-2,-,TRBV24-1,TGTGCCACCAGTGACCCCCAGGGGATGGAGGGCTACACCTTC,CATSDPQGMEGYTF
-,TRBJ1-1,TRBD1,TRBV29-1,TGCAGCCAGTTGGGGGACAGGGGGGACACTGAAGCTTTCTTT,CSQLGDRGDTEAFF
-,TRBJ1-3,-,TRBV19,TGTGCCAGTAGACGGTGGGAGGCCCCCTCTGGAAACACCATATATTTT,CASRRWEAPSGNTIYF
-,TRBJ1-5,-,TRBV19,TGTGCCAGTCATGGCCCGCCCCAGCATTTT,CASHGPPQHF
once,TRBJ1-1,-,TRBV24-1,TGTGCCACCAGTGACCACTTACAGGCTACAGGTGAAGCTTTCTTT,CATSDHLQATGEAFF
-,TRBJ2-1,-,TRBV5-5,TGTGCCAGCAGCTTGGCCACGGGGTCGAATGAGCAGTTCTTC,CASSLATGSNEQFF